Only a few counts were recorded for the clone carrying this T cell receptor (beta chain). Its target is not known. One entry per CDR3 protein, called by TCRdb with MiXCR from the 5' RACE reads. This sample has about 620,000 distinct CDR3 sequences, with about a sixth found just once. These data belong to a study of T-cell memory formation after mild COVID-19. Study observations and caveats: Pre-infection memory already had some responding clones, implying cross-reactive memory joined.

Germline-derived CDR1 and CDR2 are MNHEY and SMNVEV (reference sequence). The CDR3 runs to 13 residues. The V and J ends lost 6 bases and 5 bases respectively, with 8 bases between them. The chain is built from TRBV27 and TRBJ1-6; no firm D call. Material: PBMCs or a T cell subset sorted from them (not recorded which). The clonotype comes from an adult woman who had mild COVID-19 (a few samples of this study predate the infection). Cell type and time point are not known. The CDR3 DNA is TGTGCCAGCAGCCCACCAGATAATTCACCCCTCCACTTT. Protein sequence: CASSPPDNSPLHF.